This is a list of T cell receptor beta chains from one sample in a study of T cell changes during pregnancy in multiple sclerosis. Using immunoSEQ multiplex PCR, the repertoire was profiled, and TCRdb retains in-frame clones only, with some absent. Among tens of thousands of clones listed, about 91% were seen once. The sequencing here drew on peripheral blood, taken in the first trimester of pregnancy. The receptor source for this set is a female donor with multiple sclerosis, enrolled in a pregnancy study. The conserved cysteine and the conserved F or W are not part of the CDR3 here.

TRBJ1-1	TRBV6-5	ASSYSWGERVAF
TRBJ1-5	TRBV7-6	ASSLGVGVLQPQH
TRBJ2-1	TRBV19	ASSTTGGNNEQF
TRBJ1-5	TRBV12-5	ASGLEQPGPQH
TRBJ1-1	TRBV29-1	SVAPRANTEAF
TRBJ2-7	TRBV7-2	ASSIRTGDYEQY
TRBJ2-2	TRBV6-5	ASSTDTTGELF
TRBJ2-4	TRBV7-2	ASSPDRGAKNIQY
TRBJ2-7	TRBV4-3	ASSQDRDSSYEQY
TRBJ1-1	TRBV29-1	SVEGGHVGAEAF
TRBJ1-2	TRBV30	ALGGNGYT
TRBJ2-7	TRBV6-5	ASSPSGVSSYEQY
TRBJ1-2	TRBV25-1	ASSDLRGGYT
TRBJ2-5	TRBV6-1	ASSPGIYPGETQY
TRBJ2-3	TRBV2	ASSEQRGGTDTQY
TRBJ1-3	TRBV9	ASSVGVWAPGNTIY
TRBJ1-4	TRBV5-1	ASTASGTVNEKLF
TRBJ2-6	TRBV7-3	ASSTSTGGTGANVLT
TRBJ1-3	TRBV7-9	ASSLGQGNTIY
TRBJ1-1	TRBV4-3	ASSQGRDSSIEAF
TRBJ2-5	TRBV5-4	ASSLRLQETQY
TRBJ1-1	TRBV30	AWRAGLKAF
TRBJ1-1	TRBV25-1	ASSESGRGWSEAF
TRBJ1-2	TRBV5-5	ASSLTDLAHGYT
TRBJ1-3	TRBV30	AGRAKGFLY
TRBJ2-3	TRBV4-1	ASSQPGITSGGTDTQY
TRBJ1-1	TRBV12-5	ASGFQGATEAF
TRBJ1-1	TRBV14	ASSHLPTGVNTEAF
TRBJ1-5	TRBV5-6	ASSWKGGNGNQPQH
TRBJ2-3	TRBV9	ASSATGTHTDTQY
TRBJ2-7	TRBV18	ASSRTPGENEQY
TRBJ2-7	TRBV4-3	ASSQGTVSVEQY
TRBJ2-1	TRBV29-1	SVVLYRLETLSSYNEQF
TRBJ1-2	TRBV9	ASSVGGLPGHGYT
TRBJ1-6	TRBV7-2	ASSPGGQHNSPLH
TRBJ1-1	TRBV2	ASSEGLNTEAF
TRBJ1-4	TRBV7-9	ASSPTGGVGGKLF
TRBJ1-1	TRBV5-4	ASSITGGAGTEAF
TRBJ1-1	TRBV4-3	ASSLDLTREGPNMNTEAF
TRBJ1-5	TRBV4-3	ASSLRGDQPQH
TRBJ1-1	TRBV28	ASSLNSVEAF
TRBJ1-2	TRBV29-1	SVDSPGTGTDYGYT
TRBJ1-1	TRBV5-1	ASSGQGLGSEAF
TRBJ1-4	TRBV7-9	ASSLGQGPKNEKLF
TRBJ2-1	TRBV7-2	ASSSGNEQF
TRBJ2-2	TRBV4-2	ASSQRRGRGGGTGELF
-	TRBV6-5	ASRIAGGLSYEQY
TRBJ1-3	TRBV6-5	ASSGQGGGNTIY